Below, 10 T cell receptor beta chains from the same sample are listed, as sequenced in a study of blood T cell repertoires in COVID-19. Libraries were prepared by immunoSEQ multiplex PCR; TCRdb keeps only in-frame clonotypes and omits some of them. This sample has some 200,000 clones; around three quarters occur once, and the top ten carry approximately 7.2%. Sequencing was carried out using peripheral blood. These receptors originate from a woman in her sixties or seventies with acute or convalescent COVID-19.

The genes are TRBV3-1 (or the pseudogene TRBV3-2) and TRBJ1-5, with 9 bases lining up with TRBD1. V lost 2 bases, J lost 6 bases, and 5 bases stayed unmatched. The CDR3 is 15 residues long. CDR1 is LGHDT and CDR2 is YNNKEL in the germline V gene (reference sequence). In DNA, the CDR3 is TGTGCCAGCAGCCAACAACAGGGGGCTGGTCAGCCCCAGCATTTT. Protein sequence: CASSQQQGAGQPQHF.

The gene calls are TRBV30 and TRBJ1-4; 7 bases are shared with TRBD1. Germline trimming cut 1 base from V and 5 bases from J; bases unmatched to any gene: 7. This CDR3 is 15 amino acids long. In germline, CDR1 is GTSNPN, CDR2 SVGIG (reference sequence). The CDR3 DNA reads TGTGCCTGGAGTGCCGGACAGGAGGGGAATGAAAAACTGTTTTTT. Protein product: CAWSAGQEGNEKLFF.

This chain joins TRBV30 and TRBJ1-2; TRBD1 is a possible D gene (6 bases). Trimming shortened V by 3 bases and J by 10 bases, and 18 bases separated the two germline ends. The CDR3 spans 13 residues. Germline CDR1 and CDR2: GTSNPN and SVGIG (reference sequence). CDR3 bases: TGTGCCTGGAGGATAAGGGAGGGGGATGACTACACCTTC. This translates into CAWRIREGDDYTF.

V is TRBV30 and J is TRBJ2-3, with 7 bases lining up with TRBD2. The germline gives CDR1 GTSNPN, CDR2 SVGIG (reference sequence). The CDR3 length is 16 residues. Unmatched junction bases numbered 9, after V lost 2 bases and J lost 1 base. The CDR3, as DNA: TGTGCCTGGAGTTGGGCTTGGGGAGGGGGCACAGATACGCAGTATTTT. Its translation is CAWSWAWGGGTDTQYF. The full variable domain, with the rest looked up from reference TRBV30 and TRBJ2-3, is SQTIHQWPATLVQPVGSPLSLECTVEGTSNPNLYWYRQAAGRGLQLLFYSVGIGQISSEVPQNLSASRPQDRQFILSSKKLLLSDSGFYLCAWSWAWGGGTDTQYFGPGTRLTVL.

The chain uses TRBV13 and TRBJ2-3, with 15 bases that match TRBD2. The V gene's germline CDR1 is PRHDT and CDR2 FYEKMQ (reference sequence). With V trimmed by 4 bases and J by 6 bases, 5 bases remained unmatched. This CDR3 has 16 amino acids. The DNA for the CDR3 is TGTGCCAGCAGCTCACGGACTAGCGGGGGGGCGGATACGCAGTATTTT. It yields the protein CASSSRTSGGADTQYF. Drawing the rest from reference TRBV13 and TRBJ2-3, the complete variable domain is AAGVIQSPRHLIKEKRETATLKCYPIPRHDTVYWYQQGPGQDPQFLISFYEKMQSDKGSIPDRFSAQQFSDYHSELNMSSLELGDSALYFCASSSRTSGGADTQYFGPGTRLTVL.

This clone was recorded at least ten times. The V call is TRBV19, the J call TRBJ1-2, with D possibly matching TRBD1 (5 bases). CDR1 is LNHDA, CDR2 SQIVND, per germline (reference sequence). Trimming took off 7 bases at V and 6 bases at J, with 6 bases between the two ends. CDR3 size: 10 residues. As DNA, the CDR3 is TGTGCCAGTAAGGGGAATGGCTACACCTTC. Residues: CASKGNGYTF. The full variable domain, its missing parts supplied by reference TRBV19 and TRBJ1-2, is DGGITQSPKYLFRKEGQNVTLSCEQNLNHDAMYWYRQDPGQGLRLIYYSQIVNDFQKGDIAEGYSVSREKKESFPLTVTSAQKNPTAFYLCASKGNGYTFGSGTRLTVV.

CDR3 sequence: CASSIEGEAYNEQFF. DNA for the CDR3: TGTGCCAGTAGTATCGAAGGCGAGGCCTACAATGAGCAGTTCTTC. The rearrangement joins TRBV19 to TRBJ2-1; no clear D gene. CDR1 and CDR2 from the germline V gene are LNHDA and SQIVND (reference sequence). The CDR3 has 15 residues. V was pared by 3 bases and J by 2 bases, with 11 bases between.

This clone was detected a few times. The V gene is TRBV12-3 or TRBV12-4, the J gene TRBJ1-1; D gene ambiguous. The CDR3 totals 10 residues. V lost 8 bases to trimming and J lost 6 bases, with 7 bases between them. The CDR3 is CASEGAEAFF. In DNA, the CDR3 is TGTGCCAGCGAGGGTGCTGAAGCTTTCTTT.

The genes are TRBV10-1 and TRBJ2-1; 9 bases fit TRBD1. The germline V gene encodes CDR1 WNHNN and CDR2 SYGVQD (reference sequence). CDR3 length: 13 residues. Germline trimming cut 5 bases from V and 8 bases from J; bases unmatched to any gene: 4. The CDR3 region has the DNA TGCGCCAGCAGTACGGGACAGGGCGATGAGCAGTTCTTC. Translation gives CASSTGQGDEQFF.

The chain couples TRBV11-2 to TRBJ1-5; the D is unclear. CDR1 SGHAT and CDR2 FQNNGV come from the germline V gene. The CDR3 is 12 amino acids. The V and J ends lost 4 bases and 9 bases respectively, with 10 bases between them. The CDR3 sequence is CASSSLSGPQHF. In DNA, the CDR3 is TGTGCCAGCAGCTCCCTTTCAGGGCCCCAGCATTTT. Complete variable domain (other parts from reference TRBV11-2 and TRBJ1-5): EAGVAQSPRYKIIEKRQSVAFWCNPISGHATLYWYQQILGQGPKLLIQFQNNGVVDDSQLPKDRFSAERLKGVDSTLKIQPAKLEDSAVYLCASSSLSGPQHFGDGTRLSIL.